Presented here are 6 T cell receptor beta chains from one specimen sequenced in a study of graft-versus-host responses after intestinal transplantation. Method: immunoSEQ multiplex PCR; TCRdb's copy keeps in-frame clones and lacks some. Here the sample spans tens of thousands of clones, approximately 88% being singletons. For these receptors, no antigen is known. The material sequenced was unstimulated CD8+ T cells sorted from spleen or lymph node cells, taken before intestinal transplant. Receptors were obtained from a human donor who received an intestinal transplant.

The chain couples TRBV6-5 to TRBJ2-7; perhaps TRBD2 as D (5 bases). CDR3 length: 12 amino acids. V was pared by 10 bases and J by 4 bases, with 14 bases between. Germline loops: CDR1 MNHEY, CDR2 SVGAGI. This CDR3 is CATADFTYEQYF. DNA for the CDR3: TGTGCCACTGCGGACTTTACTTACGAGCAGTACTTC.

This rearrangement joins TRBV5-4 to TRBJ2-7; TRBD1 is a possible D gene (6 bases). V was clipped by 0 bases and J by 0 bases, with 16 bases between them. Germline values: CDR1 SGHNT, CDR2 YYREEE (reference sequence). The CDR3 loop spans 17 amino acids. CDR3 sequence (DNA): TGTGCCAGCAGCTTGGACCGCAGGGGACCCAGCTCCTACGAGCAGTACTTC. It yields the protein CASSLDRRGPSSYEQYF.

The rearrangement links TRBV4-1 to TRBJ1-2; 9 bases align to TRBD1. Germline V gene lookup returns CDR1 MGHRA and CDR2 YSYEKL. Trimming cost V 0 bases and J 7 bases; bases outside gene matches: 9. This CDR3 comprises 16 residues. The CDR3 reads CASSQDSLGQGIGYTF. The DNA of the CDR3 is TGCGCCAGCAGCCAAGATTCCCTAGGACAGGGGATTGGCTACACCTTC.

The chain is built from TRBV29-1 and TRBJ1-2; 7 positions match TRBD1. Germline CDR1 is SQVTM and CDR2 is ANQGSEA. The V segment lost 5 bases and the J segment 8 bases; nucleotides outside the gene matches: 5. The CDR3 is 11 amino acids. CDR3 loop: CSVRQGSGYTF. In nucleotides, the CDR3 is TGCAGCGTTCGACAGGGATCAGGCTACACCTTC.

The rearrangement uses TRBV19 and TRBJ2-3; D might be TRBD2 (6 bases). The CDR3 contains 17 residues. In germline, CDR1 is LNHDA, CDR2 SQIVND (reference sequence). Trimming left V 0 bases short and J 4 bases short, with 17 bases between. The CDR3, as DNA: TGTGCCAGTAGTATAGAGCGATCGGGAGAGTCGCCAGATACGCAGTATTTT. It encodes CASSIERSGESPDTQYF. Drawing the rest from reference TRBV19 and TRBJ2-3, the complete variable domain is DGGITQSPKYLFRKEGQNVTLSCEQNLNHDAMYWYRQDPGQGLRLIYYSQIVNDFQKGDIAEGYSVSREKKESFPLTVTSAQKNPTAFYLCASSIERSGESPDTQYFGPGTRLTVL.

The chain couples TRBV29-1 to TRBJ2-2; D is ambiguous. Looked up from germline, CDR1 is SQVTM and CDR2 is ANQGSEA. Trimming shortened V by 3 bases and J by 4 bases, and 21 bases separated the two germline ends. The CDR3 totals 17 residues. The chain's CDR3 is CSVDFSSGLGSTGELFF. CDR3 bases: TGCAGCGTTGATTTCAGTAGTGGGCTCGGATCCACCGGGGAGCTGTTTTTT.